A selection of T cell receptor beta chains follows, all from one sample in a study of blood T cell repertoires in COVID-19. TCRdb's table, derived via immunoSEQ multiplex PCR, lists solely in-frame clones and lacks some. The data hold 210,000 or so clones, with 89% observed a single time. Specimen: peripheral blood. These receptors were obtained from a woman in her 40s with acute or convalescent COVID-19. CDR3s include the opening cysteine and the closing phenylalanine or tryptophan. A D gene is named only where the DNA matches it firmly. The size entry is marked missing in some rows and otherwise reads once, few, many or a size class.

v_call	j_call	clone_size	d_call	cdr3_aa	cdr3_nt
TRBV7-9	TRBJ2-3	.	TRBD2	CASSPISGGPTDTQYF	TGTGCCAGCAGCCCCATATCGGGGGGACCCACAGATACGCAGTATTTT
TRBV5-1	TRBJ2-2	.	.	CASSLAGTGELFF	TGCGCCAGCAGCTTGGCGGGGACCGGGGAGCTGTTTTTT
TRBV2	TRBJ1-1	.	.	CASTAGQITEAFF	TGTGCCAGCACCGCCGGACAGATCACTGAAGCTTTCTTT
TRBV30	TRBJ1-2	.	TRBD1	CAWSLTGRVGGYTF	TGTGCCTGGAGTTTGACAGGGAGAGTTGGCGGCTACACCTTC
TRBV5-4	TRBJ2-6	.	TRBD2	CASSSGGGAYGANVLTF	TGTGCCAGCAGCTCGGGGGGGGGCGCTTACGGGGCCAACGTCCTGACTTTC
TRBV28	TRBJ2-5	.	.	CASTPPSQETQYF	TGTGCCAGCACCCCCCCGAGCCAAGAGACCCAGTACTTC
TRBV4-1	TRBJ2-5	.	.	CASSPLGGDQETQYF	TGCGCCAGCAGCCCCTTAGGGGGGGATCAAGAGACCCAGTACTTC
TRBV2	TRBJ1-4	.	TRBD1	CASRATGGDEKLFF	TGTGCCAGCAGGGCGACAGGGGGGGATGAAAAACTGTTTTTT
TRBV5-6	TRBJ1-4	.	TRBD1	CASSTKQGANEKLFF	TGTGCCAGCAGCACGAAACAGGGGGCTAATGAAAAACTGTTTTTT
TRBV4-1	TRBJ2-3	.	.	CASSQVHRGAGSSDTQYF	TGCGCCAGCAGCCAAGTCCACCGCGGGGCCGGGTCAAGTGATACGCAGTATTTT
TRBV12-3/TRBV12-4	TRBJ1-1	.	.	CASSFSGGAEAFF	TGTGCCAGCAGTTTTAGCGGGGGCGCTGAAGCTTTCTTT
TRBV11-2	TRBJ2-1	.	TRBD1	CASSLGQGLYEQFF	TGTGCCAGCAGCTTAGGACAGGGGCTTTATGAGCAGTTCTTC
TRBV28	TRBJ1-2	once	TRBD1	CASRGPGQGYGYTF	TGTGCCAGCAGGGGGCCGGGACAGGGGTATGGCTACACCTTC
TRBV11-2	TRBJ2-3	.	TRBD2	CASSPDAGGLTDTQYF	TGTGCCAGCAGCCCCGACGCGGGGGGCCTCACAGATACGCAGTATTTT
TRBV7-9	TRBJ1-1	.	.	CASSPTGGDALLAFF	TGTGCCAGCAGCCCCACCGGCGGGGACGCATTGTTGGCTTTCTTT
TRBV3-1/TRBV3-2	TRBJ2-2	.	.	CASSHLSSGELFF	TGTGCCAGCAGCCACCTTAGCTCCGGGGAGCTGTTTTTT
TRBV5-1	TRBJ1-3	.	.	CASSPGTGNTIYF	TGCGCCAGCAGCCCCGGGACTGGAAACACCATATATTTT
TRBV7-2	TRBJ1-6	.	.	CASSARGGYNNSPLHF	TGTGCCAGCAGCGCGAGAGGAGGGTACAATAATTCACCCCTCCACTTT
TRBV19	TRBJ1-2	.	.	CASSMGQKGIGYTF	TGTGCCAGTAGTATGGGGCAGAAAGGGATAGGCTACACCTTC
TRBV18	TRBJ1-4	once	.	CASSPSLDTNEKLFF	TGTGCCAGCTCACCATCTTTAGATACTAATGAAAAACTGTTTTTT
TRBV25-1	TRBJ2-1	once	TRBD1	CASGPGQGDYNEQFF	TGTGCCAGCGGTCCGGGACAGGGGGACTACAATGAGCAGTTCTTC
TRBV4-1	TRBJ1-2	.	.	CASSQDQFSNYGYTF	TGCGCCAGCAGCCAAGATCAGTTCAGTAACTATGGCTACACCTTC
TRBV5-1	TRBJ1-2	once	.	CASSLESTAAVYGYTF	TGCGCCAGCAGCTTGGAATCAACGGCGGCTGTCTATGGCTACACCTTC